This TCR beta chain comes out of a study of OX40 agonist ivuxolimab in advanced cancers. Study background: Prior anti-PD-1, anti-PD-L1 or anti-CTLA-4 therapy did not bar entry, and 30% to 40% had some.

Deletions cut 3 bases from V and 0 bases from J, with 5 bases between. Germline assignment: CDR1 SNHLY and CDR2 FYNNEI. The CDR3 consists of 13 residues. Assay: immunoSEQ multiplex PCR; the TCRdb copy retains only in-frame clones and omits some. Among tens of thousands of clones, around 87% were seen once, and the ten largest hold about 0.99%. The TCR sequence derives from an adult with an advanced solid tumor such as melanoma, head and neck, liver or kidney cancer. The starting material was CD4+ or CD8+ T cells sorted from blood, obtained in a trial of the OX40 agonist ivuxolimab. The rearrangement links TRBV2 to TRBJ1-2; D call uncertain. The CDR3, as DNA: TGTGCCAGCAGTGATGGGCCTAACTATGGCTACACCTTC. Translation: CASSDGPNYGYTF. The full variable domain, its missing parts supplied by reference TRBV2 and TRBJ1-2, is EPEVTQTPSHQVTQMGQEVILRCVPISNHLYFYWYRQILGQKVEFLVSFYNNEISEKSEIFDDQFSVERPDGSNFTLKIRSTKLEDSAMYFCASSDGPNYGYTFGSGTRLTVV.